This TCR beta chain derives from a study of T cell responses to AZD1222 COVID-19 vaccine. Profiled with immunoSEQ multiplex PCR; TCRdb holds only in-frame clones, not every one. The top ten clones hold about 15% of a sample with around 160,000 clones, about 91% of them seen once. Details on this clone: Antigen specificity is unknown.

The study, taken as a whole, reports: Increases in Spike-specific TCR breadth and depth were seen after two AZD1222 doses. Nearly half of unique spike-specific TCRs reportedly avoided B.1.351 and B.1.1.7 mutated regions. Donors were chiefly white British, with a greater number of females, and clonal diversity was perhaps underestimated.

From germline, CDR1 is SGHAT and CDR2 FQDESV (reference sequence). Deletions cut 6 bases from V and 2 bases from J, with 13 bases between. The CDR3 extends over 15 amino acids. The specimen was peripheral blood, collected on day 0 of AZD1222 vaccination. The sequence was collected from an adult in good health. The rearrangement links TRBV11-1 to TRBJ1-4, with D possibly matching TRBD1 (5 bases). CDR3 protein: CASSRGTKTNEKLFF. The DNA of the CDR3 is TGTGCCAGCAGTCGAGGGACCAAGACTAATGAAAAACTGTTTTTT.